Below, 30 T cell receptor beta chains from the same sample are listed, as sequenced in a study of T cell responses to AZD1222 COVID-19 vaccine. Measured with immunoSEQ multiplex PCR; TCRdb has only the in-frame clones, and not every one. The sample comprises under 150,000 clones, 87% of which are singletons, and 2% to 3% rests with the top ten. This specimen was peripheral blood, taken 28 days after the second AZD1222 dose. The receptor source for this set is an adult who received the AZD1222 COVID-19 vaccine.

The chain recombines TRBV6-1 with TRBJ1-1, with D unresolved. Germline loops: CDR1 MNHNS, CDR2 SASEGT. V lost 1 base and J lost 1, with 10 bases in between. The CDR3 is 15 amino acids. For the CDR3, the DNA is TGTGCCAGCAGTGAAGTAGTAACAGCGAACACTGAAGCTTTCTTT. Translating gives CASSEVVTANTEAFF.

The chain couples TRBV3-1 (or the pseudogene TRBV3-2) to TRBJ1-2, with D maybe TRBD1 (5 bases). In germline, CDR1 is LGHDT, CDR2 YNNKEL (reference sequence). V was clipped by 4 bases and J by 7 bases, with 22 bases between them. The CDR3 loop spans 16 amino acids. CDR3: CASSRQAGAGLVGYTF. The CDR3 region has the DNA TGTGCCAGCAGCCGACAAGCCGGGGCAGGCCTGGTTGGCTACACCTTC.

This clone was recorded only once. The V call is TRBV7-3, the J call TRBJ1-1; D perhaps matches TRBD1 (6 bases). V was shortened by 4 bases and J by 4 bases, with 13 bases between the two germline ends. Per germline, CDR1 SGHTA and CDR2 FQGTGA. This CDR3 has 14 amino acids. CDR3 loop: CASSSPQGSTEAFF. CDR3 nucleotides: TGTGCCAGCAGCTCACCACAGGGATCCACTGAAGCTTTCTTT. Together with reference TRBV7-3 and TRBJ1-1, the CDR3 gives the full variable domain: GAGVSQTPSNKVTEKGKYVELRCDPISGHTALYWYRQSLGQGPEFLIYFQGTGAADDSGLPNDRFFAVRPEGSVSTLKIQRTERGDSAVYLCASSSPQGSTEAFFGQGTRLTVV.

The V gene is TRBV12-3 or TRBV12-4, the J gene TRBJ1-4; D is unresolved. CDR3 length equals 13 residues. Trimming pared 4 bases from V and 4 bases from J, leaving 7 bases between. In nucleotides, the CDR3 is TGTGCCAGCAGTTCCGGGCTTAATGAAAAACTGTTTTTT. Translation: CASSSGLNEKLFF.

The chain links TRBV6-2 or TRBV6-3 to TRBJ1-2; 8 bases align to TRBD1. The trim removed 5 bases at V and 6 bases at J, leaving 5 bases unmatched. The CDR3 consists of 13 residues. From germline, CDR1 is MNHEY and CDR2 SVGEGT. The CDR3 sequence: CASSQQGEDGYTF. The DNA for the CDR3 is TGTGCCAGCAGTCAACAGGGGGAAGATGGCTACACCTTC.

This chain connects TRBV6-2 or TRBV6-3 to TRBJ1-1, with 7 bases fitting TRBD1. V shed 2 bases, J shed 4 bases, and the junction held 1 base outside the gene matches. The CDR3 has 13 residues. Germline V lookup: CDR1 MNHEY, CDR2 SVGEGT. CDR3 nucleotide sequence: TGTGCCAGCAGTTACCACAGGGGCACTGAAGCTTTCTTT. Translating gives CASSYHRGTEAFF.

The chain is built from TRBV7-2 and TRBJ2-5, with 8 positions matching TRBD1. The V segment lost 2 bases and the J segment 4 bases; nucleotides outside the gene matches: 6. Germline values: CDR1 SGHTA, CDR2 FQGNSA. The CDR3 has 15 amino acids. CDR3 nucleotide sequence: TGTGCCAGCAGCTTAACCGGGACAGGCGCAGAGACCCAGTACTTC. Encoded protein: CASSLTGTGAETQYF.

V usage is TRBV6-2 or TRBV6-3 and J usage is TRBJ2-3; TRBD2 matches 12 bases. This CDR3 is 17 amino acids long. The germline gives CDR1 MNHEY, CDR2 SVGEGT. J lost 0 bases, V lost 4 bases, and 5 bases had no gene match. CDR3 in DNA: TGTGCCAGCAGTTCTCCTCTAGCGGGGGGGAGCACAGATACGCAGTATTTT. Amino acids: CASSSPLAGGSTDTQYF.

The chain combines TRBV5-8 with TRBJ2-2; a possible D gene is TRBD1 (6 bases). The V and J ends lost 5 bases and 7 bases respectively, with 12 bases between them. The CDR3 is 13 residues long. Germline V gene lookup returns CDR1 SGHTS and CDR2 YDEGEE. CDR3 sequence: CASRRDIFGELFF. CDR3 nucleotides: TGTGCCAGCAGACGGGACATTTTCGGGGAGCTGTTTTTT. Looking up the rest from reference TRBV5-8 and TRBJ2-2 gives the full variable domain: EAGVTQSPTHLIKTRGQQATLRCSPISGHTSVYWYQQALGLGLQFLLWYDEGEERNRGNFPPRFSGRQFPNYSSELNVNALELEDSALYLCASRRDIFGELFFGEGSRLTVL.

This clone was detected once. The gene calls are TRBV9 and TRBJ2-3; D is possibly TRBD1 (5 bases). Trimming took 1 base from V and 6 from J, leaving 18 bases between them. Looked up from germline, CDR1 is SGDLS and CDR2 is YYNGEE. The length of the CDR3 is 16 residues. The CDR3 DNA sequence: TGTGCCAGCAGCGTACATCAGGGTCGCTCTATGGATACGCAGTATTTT. Its protein product is CASSVHQGRSMDTQYF.

This sequence joins TRBV7-9 and TRBJ2-5; 8 bases map to TRBD2. The CDR3 spans 14 residues. Germline loops: CDR1 SEHNR, CDR2 FQNEAQ (reference sequence). V dropped 4 bases and J dropped 5; count of bases not matched to a gene: 6. CDR3 sequence reads: CASSSGGAMETQYF. The CDR3 DNA is TGTGCCAGCAGCTCCGGGGGGGCTATGGAGACCCAGTACTTC.

The chain couples TRBV25-1 to TRBJ2-3; 8 bases fit TRBD1. The J segment lost 1 base and the V segment lost 6 bases, leaving 6 bases of the junction unmatched. CDR1 and CDR2 from the germline V gene are MGHDK and SYGVNS. The CDR3 extends over 15 amino acids. Here the CDR3 reads CASRPGQGGTDTQYF. CDR3 DNA sequence: TGTGCCAGCAGACCCGGACAGGGCGGCACAGATACGCAGTATTTT.

The J gene is TRBJ2-7, the V gene TRBV30, with 10 bases matching TRBD2. V was pared by 5 bases and J by 3 bases, with 7 bases of the junction left unmatched. This CDR3 has 14 residues. Germline values: CDR1 GTSNPN, CDR2 SVGIG (reference sequence). CDR3 residues: CAWGLAGEVYEQYF. CDR3 DNA: TGTGCCTGGGGCCTAGCGGGGGAGGTCTACGAGCAGTACTTC. The full variable domain, with the rest looked up from reference TRBV30 and TRBJ2-7, is SQTIHQWPATLVQPVGSPLSLECTVEGTSNPNLYWYRQAAGRGLQLLFYSVGIGQISSEVPQNLSASRPQDRQFILSSKKLLLSDSGFYLCAWGLAGEVYEQYFGPGTRLTVT.

The chain recombines TRBV29-1 with TRBJ1-2; tentative D call: TRBD1 (5 bases). The CDR3 length is 13 residues. V lost 0 bases and J lost 8, with 13 bases in between. The germline CDR1 and CDR2 sequences are SQVTM and ANQGSEA. CDR3 protein: CSVEEGDRWGYTF. CDR3 DNA: TGCAGCGTTGAAGAGGGGGACCGTTGGGGCTACACCTTC.

The chain joins TRBV29-1 to TRBJ1-1, with unresolved D. The CDR3 totals 13 residues. Deletions cut 1 base from V and 3 bases from J, with 9 bases between. In germline, CDR1 is SQVTM, CDR2 ANQGSEA. The CDR3 reads CSVEGQADTEAFF. In DNA, the CDR3 is TGCAGCGTTGAAGGGCAGGCAGACACTGAAGCTTTCTTT.

The chain links TRBV9 to TRBJ2-2; D is uncertain. V was shortened by 0 bases and J by 4 bases, with 10 bases between the two germline ends. CDR1 is SGDLS and CDR2 is YYNGEE in the germline V gene. The CDR3 is made up of 15 amino acids. CDR3 DNA: TGTGCCAGCAGCGTAGGGGGTACGGGCACCGGGGAGCTGTTTTTT. The encoded protein is CASSVGGTGTGELFF.

This chain links TRBV7-3 with TRBJ2-3; 8 nucleotides line up with TRBD1. Trimming at V came to 4 bases and at J to 2 bases, leaving 5 bases not matched to a gene. CDR1 and CDR2 (germline): SGHTA, FQGTGA. This CDR3 spans 15 amino acids. The CDR3 loop reads CASSYGQGYTDTQYF. The DNA for the CDR3 is TGTGCCAGCAGCTACGGACAGGGATACACAGATACGCAGTATTTT. The full variable domain, its missing parts supplied by reference TRBV7-3 and TRBJ2-3, is GAGVSQTPSNKVTEKGKYVELRCDPISGHTALYWYRQSLGQGPEFLIYFQGTGAADDSGLPNDRFFAVRPEGSVSTLKIQRTERGDSAVYLCASSYGQGYTDTQYFGPGTRLTVL.

Only a few counts were recorded for this clone. The rearrangement links TRBV5-5 to TRBJ1-5, with a tentative D call TRBD1 (5 bases). This CDR3 spans 13 amino acids. Germline CDR1 and CDR2: SGHKS and YYEKEE (reference sequence). V dropped 0 bases and J dropped 5 bases, with 6 bases sitting between them. The CDR3 region has the DNA TGTGCCAGCAGCTTGGGGGGGGATCAGCCCCAGCATTTT. Its translation: CASSLGGDQPQHF.

V and J are TRBV5-4 and TRBJ2-5, with D perhaps matching TRBD2 (7 bases). CDR1 is SGHNT and CDR2 is YYREEE in the germline V gene (reference sequence). Between the trimmed V and J ends, which lost 4 bases and 6 bases, there was a span of 16 bases. The CDR3 is made up of 14 amino acids. The DNA of the CDR3 is TGTGCCAGCAGCCCGGGGGGCAGGGTACAGACCCAGTACTTC. Translation: CASSPGGRVQTQYF.

The chain has TRBV6-1 and TRBJ1-6; D is unclear. CDR1 and CDR2 (germline): MNHNS, SASEGT. The CDR3 has 15 amino acids. V gave up 1 base and J gave up 8 bases, with 12 bases separating them. The CDR3 loop is CASSEVEGVDSPLHF. The DNA of the CDR3 is TGTGCCAGCAGTGAAGTGGAGGGTGTCGATTCACCCCTCCACTTT.

The chain uses TRBV30 and TRBJ1-1; 7 positions match TRBD1. Germline values: CDR1 GTSNPN, CDR2 SVGIG (reference sequence). Unmatched junction bases numbered 8, after V lost 2 bases and J lost 8 bases. The CDR3 runs 13 residues. The CDR3 spells CAWSSDREGEAFF. CDR3 bases: TGTGCCTGGAGTAGCGACAGGGAAGGGGAAGCTTTCTTT.

This chain uses TRBV10-3 with TRBJ1-4; TRBD1 is a possible D gene (6 bases). CDR1 ENHRY and CDR2 SYGVKD come from the germline V gene. CDR3 length: 14 amino acids. V was cut by 4 bases and J by 8 bases, with 14 bases left in between. CDR3 nucleotide sequence: TGTGCCATCAGTGCTGGGGGGCTGGGGGAAAAACTGTTTTTT. Protein: CAISAGGLGEKLFF.

The V and J genes are TRBV2 and TRBJ1-4, with 8 nucleotides matching TRBD1. After removal of 6 bases from V and 4 bases from J, the junction contained 4 bases not matched to a gene. The CDR3 spans 14 residues. CDR1 and CDR2 (germline): SNHLY, FYNNEI. CDR3 amino acids: CASSDGQGNEKLFF. CDR3 nucleotide sequence: TGTGCCAGCAGCGACGGACAGGGTAATGAAAAACTGTTTTTT.

J is TRBJ2-7 and V is TRBV11-3; 7 bases are shared with TRBD1. The CDR3 consists of 16 residues. The germline gives CDR1 SGHNT, CDR2 YENEEA. The ends lost 2 bases at V and 1 base at J; junction bases unmatched: 8. The CDR3 region has the DNA TGTGCCAGCAGCTTATCATCGGCAGGGGGTTCCTACGAGCAGTACTTC. Translated, it gives CASSLSSAGGSYEQYF.

The rearrangement uses TRBV19 and TRBJ1-5; D is perhaps TRBD1 (6 bases). This CDR3 region has 16 residues. The germline V and J ends were trimmed by 7 bases and 2 bases, with 18 bases remaining between them. Germline CDR1 and CDR2: LNHDA and SQIVND (reference sequence). CDR3 loop: CASTRTGNSGNQPQHF. CDR3 DNA sequence: TGTGCCAGTACCAGAACAGGGAATTCCGGCAATCAGCCCCAGCATTTT.

The V and J genes are TRBV3-1 (or the pseudogene TRBV3-2) and TRBJ1-5; D gene unclear. CDR1 and CDR2 (germline): LGHDT, YNNKEL (reference sequence). CDR3 size: 14 residues. V lost 1 base and J lost 4, with 8 bases in between. The CDR3, as DNA: TGTGCCAGCAGCCAAGCGGCAGAGAATCAGCCCCAGCATTTT. This gives the protein CASSQAAENQPQHF.

CDR3 coding DNA: TGTGCCAGTAGTAAATCCCTGAACACTGAAGCTTTCTTT. Amino acids: CASSKSLNTEAFF. The chain combines TRBV19 with TRBJ1-1, with D unclear. Germline V gene sequence: CDR1 LNHDA, CDR2 SQIVND (reference sequence). The ends were cut back, 4 bases at V and 0 bases at J, with 6 bases in the middle. The CDR3 runs to 13 residues.

The CDR3 DNA is TGTGCCTGCTCCGACGGGAACACTGAAGCTTTCTTT. This sequence encodes CACSDGNTEAFF. The J gene is TRBJ1-1, the V gene TRBV30; the D is unclear. Germline V gene sequence: CDR1 GTSNPN, CDR2 SVGIG (reference sequence). This CDR3 is built from 12 residues. Between the trimmed V and J ends, which lost 6 bases and 1 base, there was a span of 9 bases.

This clone was seen only once. The chain uses TRBV7-2 and TRBJ2-3; 9 positions match TRBD1. The V gene's germline CDR1 is SGHTA and CDR2 FQGNSA. J gave up 3 bases and V 0 bases, and 7 bases lay outside the gene matches. The CDR3 is 17 amino acids. The chain's CDR3 is CASSLAGGQGRTDTQYF. The CDR3 nucleotides read TGTGCCAGCAGCTTAGCCGGGGGACAGGGAAGAACAGATACGCAGTATTTT.

The chain employs TRBV7-9 and TRBJ1-2; D uncertain. The V end was cut by 2 bases, the J end by 0 bases, with 10 bases between. There are 15 residues in the CDR3. Germline V gene sequence: CDR1 SEHNR, CDR2 FQNEAQ (reference sequence). Here the CDR3 reads CASSLWTVTNYGYTF. CDR3 nucleotides: TGTGCCAGCAGCTTATGGACCGTTACTAACTATGGCTACACCTTC.